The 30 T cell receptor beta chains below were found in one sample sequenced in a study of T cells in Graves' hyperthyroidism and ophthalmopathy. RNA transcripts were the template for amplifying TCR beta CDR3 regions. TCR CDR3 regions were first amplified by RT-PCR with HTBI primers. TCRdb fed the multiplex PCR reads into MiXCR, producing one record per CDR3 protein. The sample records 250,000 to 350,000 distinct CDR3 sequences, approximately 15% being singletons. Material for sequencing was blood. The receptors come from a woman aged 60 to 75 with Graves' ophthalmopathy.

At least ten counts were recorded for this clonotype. CDR3 nucleotide sequence: TGTGCCAGCAGCTCCCGGGACAGAGGTGGGGGCTACACCTTC. The encoded protein is CASSSRDRGGGYTF. The chain recombines TRBV27 with TRBJ1-2; 7 bases are a match to TRBD1. This CDR3 is built from 14 residues. With V trimmed by 6 bases and J by 8 bases, 12 bases remained unmatched. The germline CDR1 and CDR2 sequences are MNHEY and SMNVEV (reference sequence).

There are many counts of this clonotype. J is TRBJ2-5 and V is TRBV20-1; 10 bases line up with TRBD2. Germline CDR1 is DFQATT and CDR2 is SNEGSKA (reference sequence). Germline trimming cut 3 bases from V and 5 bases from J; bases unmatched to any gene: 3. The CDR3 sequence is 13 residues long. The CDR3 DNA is TGCAGTGCTAGGGGGACTAGCGTGGAGACCCAGTACTTC. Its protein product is CSARGTSVETQYF.

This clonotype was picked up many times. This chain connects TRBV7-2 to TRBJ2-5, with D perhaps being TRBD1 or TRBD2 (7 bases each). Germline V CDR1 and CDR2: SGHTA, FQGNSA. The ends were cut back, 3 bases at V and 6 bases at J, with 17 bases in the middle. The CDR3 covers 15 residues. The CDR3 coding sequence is TGTGCCAGCAGCTTTGGTGTCAGGGGGGGGAAGACCCAGTACTTC. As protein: CASSFGVRGGKTQYF.

The CDR3 DNA reads TGTGCCAGCAGCTTAATAGCGGGAGAGTCCTACAATGAGCAGTTCTTC. Its translation is CASSLIAGESYNEQFF. V gene TRBV7-3 combines with J gene TRBJ2-1, with 9 nucleotides matching TRBD2. There are 16 residues in the CDR3. V was pared by 1 base and J by 1 base, with 2 bases of the junction left unmatched. The V gene's germline CDR1 is SGHTA and CDR2 FQGTGA.

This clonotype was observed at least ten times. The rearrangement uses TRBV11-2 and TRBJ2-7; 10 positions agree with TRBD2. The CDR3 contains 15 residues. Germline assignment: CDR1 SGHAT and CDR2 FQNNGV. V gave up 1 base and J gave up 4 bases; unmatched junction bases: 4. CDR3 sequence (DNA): TGTGCCAGCAGCTTAGCTTCTAGCGGGGGATACGAGCAGTACTTC. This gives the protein CASSLASSGGYEQYF.

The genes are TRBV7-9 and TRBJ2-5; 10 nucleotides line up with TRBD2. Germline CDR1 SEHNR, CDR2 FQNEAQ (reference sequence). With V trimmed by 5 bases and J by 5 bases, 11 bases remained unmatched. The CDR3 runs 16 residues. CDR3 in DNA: TGTGCCAGCAGCCGGACTAGCGGCCTTACGGTGGAGACCCAGTACTTC. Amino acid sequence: CASSRTSGLTVETQYF.

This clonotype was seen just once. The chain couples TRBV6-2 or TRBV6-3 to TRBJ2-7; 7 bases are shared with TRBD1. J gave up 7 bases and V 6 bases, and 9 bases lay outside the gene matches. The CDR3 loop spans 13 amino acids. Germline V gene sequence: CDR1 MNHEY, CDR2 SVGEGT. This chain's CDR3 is CASRIGGQREQYF. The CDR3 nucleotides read TGTGCCAGCAGAATAGGGGGCCAGAGGGAGCAGTACTTC.

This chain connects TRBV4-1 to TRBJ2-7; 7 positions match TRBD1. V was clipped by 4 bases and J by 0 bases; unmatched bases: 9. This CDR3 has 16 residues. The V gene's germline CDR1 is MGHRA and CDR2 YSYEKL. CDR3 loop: CASSRYRGISSYEQYF. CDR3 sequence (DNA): TGCGCCAGCAGCCGGTACAGGGGCATCAGCTCCTACGAGCAGTACTTC.

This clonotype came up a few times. The CDR3 bases are TGTGCCAGCAGTAAAGGACAGGGCCTCTACGAGCAGTACTTC. Translating it yields CASSKGQGLYEQYF. V is TRBV6-1 and J is TRBJ2-7; the match to TRBD1 covers 8 bases. The CDR3 runs 14 residues. Germline V gene lookup returns CDR1 MNHNS and CDR2 SASEGT. Unmatched junction bases numbered 6, after V lost 5 bases and J lost 3 bases.

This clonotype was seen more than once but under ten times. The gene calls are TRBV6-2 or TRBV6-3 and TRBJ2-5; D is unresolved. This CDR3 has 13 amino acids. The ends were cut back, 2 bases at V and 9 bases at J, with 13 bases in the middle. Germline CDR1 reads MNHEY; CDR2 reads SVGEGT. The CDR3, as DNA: TGTGCCAGCAGTTACGCCGGAACCCCGGCCCAGTACTTC. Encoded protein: CASSYAGTPAQYF.

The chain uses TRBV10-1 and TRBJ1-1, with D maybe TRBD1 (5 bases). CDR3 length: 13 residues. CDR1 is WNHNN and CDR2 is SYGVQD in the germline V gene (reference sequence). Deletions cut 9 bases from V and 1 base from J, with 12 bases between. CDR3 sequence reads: CASPQGKNTEAFF. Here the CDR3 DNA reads TGCGCCAGTCCGCAGGGAAAGAACACTGAAGCTTTCTTT.

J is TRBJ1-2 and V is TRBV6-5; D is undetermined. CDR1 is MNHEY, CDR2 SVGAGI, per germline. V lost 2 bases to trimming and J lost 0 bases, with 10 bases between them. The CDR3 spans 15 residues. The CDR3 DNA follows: TGTGCCAGCAGTTACGGTCCAGATTCTAACTATGGCTACACCTTC. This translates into CASSYGPDSNYGYTF.

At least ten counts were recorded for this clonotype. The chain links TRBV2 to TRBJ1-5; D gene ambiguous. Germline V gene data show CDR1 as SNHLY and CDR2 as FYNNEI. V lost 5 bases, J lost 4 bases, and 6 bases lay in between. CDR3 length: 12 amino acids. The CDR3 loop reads CASSITNQPQHF. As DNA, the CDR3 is TGTGCCAGCAGTATAACTAATCAGCCCCAGCATTTT.

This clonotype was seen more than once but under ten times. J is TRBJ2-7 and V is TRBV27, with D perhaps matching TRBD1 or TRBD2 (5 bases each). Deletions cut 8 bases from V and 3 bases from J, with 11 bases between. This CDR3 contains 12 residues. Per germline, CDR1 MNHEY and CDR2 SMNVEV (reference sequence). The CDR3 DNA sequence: TGTGCCAGCCGGGGCAGCTTCTACGAGCAGTACTTC. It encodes CASRGSFYEQYF.

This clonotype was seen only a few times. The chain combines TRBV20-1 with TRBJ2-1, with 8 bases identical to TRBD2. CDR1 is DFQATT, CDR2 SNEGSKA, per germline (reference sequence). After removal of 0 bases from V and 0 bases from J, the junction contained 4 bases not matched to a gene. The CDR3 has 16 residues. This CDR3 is CSARDPGGFSYNEQFF. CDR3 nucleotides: TGCAGTGCTAGAGATCCGGGAGGGTTCTCCTACAATGAGCAGTTCTTC.

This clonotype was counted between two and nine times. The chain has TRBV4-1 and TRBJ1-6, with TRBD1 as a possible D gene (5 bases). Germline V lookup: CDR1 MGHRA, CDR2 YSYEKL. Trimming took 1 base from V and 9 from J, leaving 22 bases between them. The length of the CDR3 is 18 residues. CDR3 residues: CASSQGGSGPGGGSPLHF. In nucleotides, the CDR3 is TGCGCCAGCAGCCAAGGGGGTTCAGGTCCCGGCGGGGGTTCACCCCTCCACTTT.

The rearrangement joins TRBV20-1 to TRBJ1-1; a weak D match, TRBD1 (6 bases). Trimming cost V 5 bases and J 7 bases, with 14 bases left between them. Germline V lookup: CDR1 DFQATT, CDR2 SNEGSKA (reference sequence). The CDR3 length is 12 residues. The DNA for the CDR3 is TGCAGTGCTCGTAACAGGGAAATTGAAGCTTTCTTT. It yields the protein CSARNREIEAFF.

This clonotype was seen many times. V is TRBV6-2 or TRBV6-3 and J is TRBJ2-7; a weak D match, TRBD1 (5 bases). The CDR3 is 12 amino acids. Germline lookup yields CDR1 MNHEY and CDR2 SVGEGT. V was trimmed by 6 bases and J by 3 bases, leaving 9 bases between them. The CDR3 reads CASSQGFYEQYF. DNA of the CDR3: TGTGCCAGCAGCCAGGGCTTCTACGAGCAGTACTTC.

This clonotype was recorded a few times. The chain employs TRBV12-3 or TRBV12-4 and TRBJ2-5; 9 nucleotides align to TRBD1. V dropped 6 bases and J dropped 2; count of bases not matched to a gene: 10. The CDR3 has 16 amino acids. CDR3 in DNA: TGTGCCAGCAGCCGAAGGTACAGGGGGCGTCAAGAGACCCAGTACTTC. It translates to CASSRRYRGRQETQYF.

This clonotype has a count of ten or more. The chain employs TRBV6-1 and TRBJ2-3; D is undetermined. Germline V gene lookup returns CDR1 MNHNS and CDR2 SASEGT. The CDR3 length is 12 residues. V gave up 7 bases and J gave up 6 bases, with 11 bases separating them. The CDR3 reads CASISQRDTQYF. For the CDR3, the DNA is TGTGCCAGCATTTCCCAACGGGATACGCAGTATTTT.

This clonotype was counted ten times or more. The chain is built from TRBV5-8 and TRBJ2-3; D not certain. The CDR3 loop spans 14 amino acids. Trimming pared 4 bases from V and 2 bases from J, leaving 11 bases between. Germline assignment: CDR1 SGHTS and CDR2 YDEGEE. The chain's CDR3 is CASSKGQYTDTQYF. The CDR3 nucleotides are TGTGCCAGCAGCAAGGGTCAGTACACAGATACGCAGTATTTT.

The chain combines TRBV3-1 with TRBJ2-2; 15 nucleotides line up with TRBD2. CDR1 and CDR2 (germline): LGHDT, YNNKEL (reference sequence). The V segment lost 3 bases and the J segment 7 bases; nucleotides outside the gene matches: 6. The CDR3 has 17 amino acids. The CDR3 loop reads CASSHGLAGGRIGELFF. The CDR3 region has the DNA TGTGCCAGCAGCCATGGACTAGCGGGAGGGCGGATCGGGGAGCTGTTTTTT.

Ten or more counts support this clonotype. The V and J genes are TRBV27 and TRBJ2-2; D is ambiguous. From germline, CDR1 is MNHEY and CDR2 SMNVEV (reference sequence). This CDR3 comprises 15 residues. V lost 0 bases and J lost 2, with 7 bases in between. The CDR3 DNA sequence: TGTGCCAGCAGTTTATCGCCCAGAAACACCGGGGAGCTGTTTTTT. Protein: CASSLSPRNTGELFF.

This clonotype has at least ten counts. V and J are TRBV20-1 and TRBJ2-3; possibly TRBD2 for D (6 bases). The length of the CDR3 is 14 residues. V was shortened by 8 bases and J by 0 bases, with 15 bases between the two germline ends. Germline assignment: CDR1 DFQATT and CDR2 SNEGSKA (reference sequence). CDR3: CSTLYGGSTDTQYF. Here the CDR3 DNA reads TGCAGTACTCTGTACGGGGGAAGCACAGATACGCAGTATTTT.

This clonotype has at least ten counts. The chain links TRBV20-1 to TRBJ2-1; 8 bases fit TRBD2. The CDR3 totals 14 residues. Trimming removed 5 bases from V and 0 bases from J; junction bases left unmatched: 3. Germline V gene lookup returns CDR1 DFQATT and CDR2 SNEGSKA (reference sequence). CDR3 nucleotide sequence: TGCAGTGCTCATAGCGGGGCCTCCTACAATGAGCAGTTCTTC. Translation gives CSAHSGASYNEQFF.

CDR3 DNA: TGTGCCAGCAGCTTAGAGCGGGGCGGTGACTCACCCCTCCACTTT. It is translated as CASSLERGGDSPLHF. The V call is TRBV7-6, the J call TRBJ1-6; D is perhaps TRBD1 (5 bases). This CDR3 has 15 residues. CDR1 is SGHVS and CDR2 is FNYEAQ in the germline V gene. Between the trimmed V and J ends, which lost 1 base and 10 bases, there was a span of 14 bases.

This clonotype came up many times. The CDR3 spells CASVRSRGTANSNTGELFF. The CDR3 DNA follows: TGTGCCAGCGTACGAAGTCGAGGGACGGCGAATTCGAACACCGGGGAGCTGTTTTTT. The chain combines TRBV28 with TRBJ2-2; D could derive from TRBD1 or TRBD2 (5 bases each). V gave up 8 bases and J gave up 0 bases, with 25 bases separating them. Per the germline V gene, CDR1 is MDHEN and CDR2 is SYDVKM. This CDR3 region has 19 residues.

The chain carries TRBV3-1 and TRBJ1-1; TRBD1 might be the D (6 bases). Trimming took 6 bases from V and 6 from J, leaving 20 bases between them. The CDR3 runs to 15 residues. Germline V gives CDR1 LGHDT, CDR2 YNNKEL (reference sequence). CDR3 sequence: CASSFFSTGYAEAFF. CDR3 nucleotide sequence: TGTGCCAGCAGTTTTTTTAGTACAGGGTACGCTGAAGCTTTCTTT. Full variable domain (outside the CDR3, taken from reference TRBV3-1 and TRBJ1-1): DTAVSQTPKYLVTQMGNDKSIKCEQNLGHDTMYWYKQDSKKFLKIMFSYNNKELIINETVPNRFSPKSPDKAHLNLHINSLELGDSAVYFCASSFFSTGYAEAFFGQGTRLTVV.

DNA for the CDR3: TGCGCCAGCATGGGGAATAACTATGGCTACACCTTC. Residues: CASMGNNYGYTF. The rearrangement joins TRBV5-1 to TRBJ1-2, with D unresolved. The CDR3 spans 12 residues. V lost 6 bases and J 1 base, leaving 7 bases between the germline ends. Per germline, CDR1 SGHRS and CDR2 YFSETQ.

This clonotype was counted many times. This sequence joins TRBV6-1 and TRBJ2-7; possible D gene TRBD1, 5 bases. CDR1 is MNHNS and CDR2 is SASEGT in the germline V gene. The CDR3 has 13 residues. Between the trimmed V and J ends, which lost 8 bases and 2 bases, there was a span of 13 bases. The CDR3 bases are TGTGCCAGCGGCCAGGGCCCGACCTACGAGCAGTACTTC. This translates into CASGQGPTYEQYF.